The rows below give T cell receptor beta chains drawn from one sample of a study of CD8 T cells in ankylosing spondylitis. TCRdb re-derived calls from the 5' RACE reads in MiXCR, one entry per CDR3 protein. This sample has around 100,000 distinct CDR3 sequences, with less than 25% found just once. What was sequenced was synovial fluid, either unsorted or a sorted T cell fraction (not recorded which). All receptors come from a male donor with ankylosing spondylitis. The CDR3 runs from the conserved cysteine through the conserved F or W. The D gene is left open where the match is weak. The size of a clone is reported for some rows only, either as once, few or many, or as a class for expanded clones.

V	size	J	D	DNA	CDR3
TRBV7-8	few	TRBJ1-1	-	TGTGCCAGCAGCCCTCAAACCGACAGTCTCGAAGCTTTCTTT	CASSPQTDSLEAFF
TRBV7-2	few	TRBJ2-1	-	TGTGCCAGCAGCTTTAGGTTTGCCGGGGTGGTTGAGCAGTTCTTC	CASSFRFAGVVEQFF
TRBV10-3	-	TRBJ2-7	-	TGTGCCATCAGTGAAAAGGGGCCCGGGGCCGGGAGCTACGAGCAGTACTTC	CAISEKGPGAGSYEQYF
TRBV11-2	many	TRBJ1-1	-	TGTGCCAGCAGCTTAGGAGCAAACACTGAAGCTTTCTTT	CASSLGANTEAFF
TRBV7-8	many	TRBJ1-2	-	TGTGCCAGCAGCTTAGCGCAAGGGGACTATGGCTACACCTTC	CASSLAQGDYGYTF
TRBV4-1	few	TRBJ1-2	-	TGCGCCAGCAGCCAAGTTAGGTTTACAGCTAACTATGGCTACACCTTC	CASSQVRFTANYGYTF
TRBV18	-	TRBJ2-7	-	TGTGCCAGCTCACCACGTAGGGATTACGAGGAGCAGTACTTC	CASSPRRDYEEQYF
TRBV27	many	TRBJ1-2	-	TGTGCCAGCTTTGGGCCGGGCCCAGCAAGCTATGGCTACACCTTC	CASFGPGPASYGYTF
TRBV20-1	-	TRBJ2-3	-	TGCAGTGCTAGAGATATATTTTGGGGAGTACGCACAGATACGCAGTATTTT	CSARDIFWGVRTDTQYF
TRBV6-5	-	TRBJ2-1	-	TGTGCCAGCAGTTACTCGTTGGGGCGGTACAATGAGCAGTTCTTC	CASSYSLGRYNEQFF
TRBV5-1	-	TRBJ2-3	TRBD1	TGCGCCAGCACTGCCGGGACAGGGTTTTCAGATACGCAGTATTTT	CASTAGTGFSDTQYF
TRBV14	few	TRBJ1-1	-	TGTGCCAGCAGCCAAGATAGTAGGGGGGGGACTGAAGCTTTCTTT	CASSQDSRGGTEAFF
TRBV7-8	-	TRBJ2-5	-	TGTGCCAGCAGCTTACTAGCGTACCAAGAGACCCAGTACTTC	CASSLLAYQETQYF
TRBV20-1	-	TRBJ2-5	-	TGCAGTGCTAGAGACCTACATGGGGAGACCCAGTACTTC	CSARDLHGETQYF
TRBV7-2	-	TRBJ2-5	-	TGTGCCAGCAGCTTAGGTTCCGGCCCGGGGGAGGAGACCCAGTACTTC	CASSLGSGPGEETQYF
TRBV4-2	-	TRBJ2-1	TRBD2	TGTGCCAGCAGCCAAGCCAACGGGGGAGGGCCTCAAGATGAGCAGTTCTTC	CASSQANGGGPQDEQFF
TRBV10-3	-	TRBJ2-2	TRBD1	TGTGCCATCAGCCCGGGACAGTCCGCGAGCACCGGGGAGCTGTTTTTT	CAISPGQSASTGELFF
TRBV6-4	few	TRBJ1-1	TRBD1	TGTGCCAGCAGAGGACAGGGTGGGGGGGCTGAAGCTTTCTTT	CASRGQGGGAEAFF
TRBV25-1	few	TRBJ2-7	-	TGTGCCAGCAGTGGGACAGCTTCAATCTACGAGCAGTACTTC	CASSGTASIYEQYF
TRBV7-2	-	TRBJ2-5	-	TGTGCCAGCAGCCCGGTTGGACTCCACCAAGAGACCCAGTACTTC	CASSPVGLHQETQYF
TRBV20-1	few	TRBJ2-1	TRBD2	TGCAGTGCTGGGACTAGCGGGAGGGCCGACAATGAGCAGTTCTTC	CSAGTSGRADNEQFF
TRBV2	many	TRBJ2-1	TRBD2	TGTGCCAGCAGGTCGGGACTAGCGGGAGGCTACAATGAGCAGTTCTTC	CASRSGLAGGYNEQFF
TRBV6-2/TRBV6-3	few	TRBJ2-7	TRBD2	TGTGCCAGCAGTCAAACTAGCGTCGAGCAGTACTTC	CASSQTSVEQYF
TRBV12-3/TRBV12-4	few	TRBJ1-2	TRBD1	TGTGCCAGCAGTCACAGGGGGCCGGGCTATGGCTACACCTTC	CASSHRGPGYGYTF
TRBV12-3/TRBV12-4	-	TRBJ1-4	-	TGTGCCAGCAGTTTCGGGCTTAAGGAGGATGAAAAACTGTTTTTT	CASSFGLKEDEKLFF
TRBV14	few	TRBJ2-1	TRBD2	TGTGCCAGCAGCCAAGCATCAAGCGGGAGGAGTGAGCAGTTCTTC	CASSQASSGRSEQFF
TRBV7-2	-	TRBJ2-1	TRBD2	TGTGCCAGCAGCTTAGAGTCAACGGGGGGTGAGCAGTTCTTC	CASSLESTGGEQFF
TRBV11-3	many	TRBJ2-1	-	TGTGCCAGCAGCTTAGCTCAGGGGTCCTACAATGAGCAGTTCTTC	CASSLAQGSYNEQFF
TRBV11-3	-	TRBJ1-3	-	TGTGCCAGCAGCTTCGGGGCCAGAAACACCATATATTTT	CASSFGARNTIYF
TRBV7-9	few	TRBJ2-1	-	TGTGCCAGCAGTCCGGGAAATGAGCAGTTCTTC	CASSPGNEQFF
TRBV20-1	few	TRBJ1-5	-	TGCAGTGCTATAAGGGGCGAACAGCCCCAGCATTTT	CSAIRGEQPQHF
TRBV20-1	-	TRBJ2-3	-	TGCAGTGCTTTACTACCCCAGGGCCCCCCACAGGGTACGCAGTATTTT	CSALLPQGPPQGTQYF
TRBV7-2	-	TRBJ1-2	TRBD1	TGTGCCAGCAGCTTAACCCCGGGACAGCACTATGGCTACACCTTC	CASSLTPGQHYGYTF
TRBV5-4	-	TRBJ1-2	-	TGTGCCAGCAGCCCCACCTCAAGGGAAGGCTACACCTTC	CASSPTSREGYTF
TRBV11-2	few	TRBJ2-2	TRBD2	TGTGCCAGCAGCCTAGCGGGAGGTACCGGGGAGCTGTTTTTT	CASSLAGGTGELFF
TRBV20-1	-	TRBJ2-1	-	TGCAGTGCTAGAGGTGGCGCTAGCGTCAATGAGCAGTTCTTC	CSARGGASVNEQFF
TRBV24-1	-	TRBJ2-3	TRBD1	TGTGCCACCAGTGATCACGGACAGGTGGGCACAGATACGCAGTATTTT	CATSDHGQVGTDTQYF
TRBV7-2	-	TRBJ2-7	-	TGTGCCAGCAGCCCGGAACCGGGACAAACCTACGAGCAGTACTTC	CASSPEPGQTYEQYF
TRBV12-3/TRBV12-4	many	TRBJ2-2	TRBD2	TGTGCCAGCAGTTTGGATTATTCAAGACTAGCGACCGGGGAGCTGTTTTTT	CASSLDYSRLATGELFF
TRBV7-2	-	TRBJ2-7	-	TGTGCCAGCAGCTTTAAGACGGGTCAGGGGCAGTACTTC	CASSFKTGQGQYF
TRBV11-2	-	TRBJ1-1	-	TGTGCCAGCAGCTTGCTACGGAGTGAAGCTTTCTTT	CASSLLRSEAFF
TRBV7-2	few	TRBJ1-5	-	TGTGCCAGCAGCTTAGTTTCCGGTGATCAGGGCCCCCAGCATTTT	CASSLVSGDQGPQHF
TRBV12-3/TRBV12-4	-	TRBJ2-3	-	TGTGCCAGCAGTTTAGGTGGGAGAGTAGATACGCAGTATTTT	CASSLGGRVDTQYF
TRBV18	-	TRBJ1-1	TRBD1	TGTGCCAGCTCACCAGGGACAGTGAATCTGAACACTGAAGCTTTCTTT	CASSPGTVNLNTEAFF
TRBV5-1	-	TRBJ2-3	-	TGCGCCAGCAGCTTGGCCCGGCAGGCTGCCACAGATACGCAGTATTTT	CASSLARQAATDTQYF